One sample yielded the 17 T cell receptor beta chains listed below, sequenced in a study of regulatory T cells in long-lasting Graves disease. Relying on iRepertoire HTBI primers and Arm-PCR of CDR3 regions, the team built TCR beta libraries. TCRdb passed the multiplex PCR reads through MiXCR, listing each CDR3 protein once. The table records around 500,000 distinct CDR3 sequences, about 16% of them present only once. The time point is: newly diagnosed GD, antithyroid drugs for less than 3 months. The TCR library was made from RNA extracted from PBMCs. The sample was also reused in another study, on T cells in Graves' hyperthyroidism and ophthalmopathy.

Sequenced material: peripheral blood mononuclear cells (PBMCs), taken at new diagnosis, from a patient treated with antithyroid drugs. These receptors all come from a woman aged 35-60 years with Graves disease.

Ten or more counts support this clonotype. The J gene is TRBJ2-5, the V gene TRBV7-3, with 7 bases fitting TRBD2. Germline values: CDR1 SGHTA, CDR2 FQGTGA. The CDR3 sequence is 15 residues long. The ends lost 2 bases at V and 2 bases at J; junction bases unmatched: 5. The CDR3 spells CASSLHGLEQETQYF. CDR3 sequence (DNA): TGTGCCAGCAGCTTACACGGACTAGAGCAAGAGACCCAGTACTTC.

This clonotype was seen at least ten times. The chain couples TRBV6-2 or TRBV6-3 to TRBJ1-1, with 8 bases that match TRBD1. In germline, CDR1 is MNHEY, CDR2 SVGEGT. V shed 7 bases, J shed 5 bases, and the junction held 6 bases outside the gene matches. The CDR3 loop spans 13 amino acids. CDR3 in DNA: TGTGCCAGCATGCAGGGGGCGAATACTGAAGCTTTCTTT. It codes for CASMQGANTEAFF.

This clonotype has a single count. A much larger clone sits a single nucleotide away, making a read error possible. V usage is TRBV2 and J usage is TRBJ2-2; weak D call: TRBD1 (8 bases). CDR3 length: 14 residues. Germline V gene sequence: CDR1 SNHLY, CDR2 FYNNEI. DNA for the CDR3: TGTGCCAGCAGAGCGGGACAGGTCACCGTGGAGCTGTTTTTT. Amino acids: CASRAGQVTVELFF.

In this sample, this clonotype turned up many times. This sequence joins TRBV28 and TRBJ2-3; 8 bases are a match to TRBD1. Germline V gene lookup returns CDR1 MDHEN and CDR2 SYDVKM. After removal of 5 bases from V and 6 bases from J, the junction contained 7 bases not matched to a gene. The CDR3 is 14 residues long. The DNA for the CDR3 is TGTGCCAGCAGTCTAGGACAGGGCGGGGATACGCAGTATTTT. This translates into CASSLGQGGDTQYF.

This clonotype has a handful of counts. The chain has TRBV4-1 and TRBJ2-3, with TRBD2 matching 7 bases. The germline V gene has CDR1 MGHRA and CDR2 YSYEKL. The length of the CDR3 is 17 residues. The V gene end was trimmed by 3 bases and the J gene end by 0 bases; junction bases not matched to a gene: 9. CDR3 region: CASSHPGGTASTDTQYF. In nucleotides, the CDR3 is TGCGCCAGCAGCCATCCCGGGGGGACCGCTAGCACAGATACGCAGTATTTT.

The rearrangement joins TRBV9 to TRBJ1-5; TRBD1 agrees at 9 bases. Trimming at V came to 0 bases and at J to 7 bases, leaving 5 bases not matched to a gene. Germline CDR1 reads SGDLS; CDR2 reads YYNGEE. The length of the CDR3 is 15 residues. This CDR3 reads CASSVEGQGDQPQHF. In DNA form, the CDR3 reads TGTGCCAGCAGCGTAGAGGGACAGGGAGACCAGCCCCAGCATTTT.

The genes are TRBV20-1 and TRBJ1-2; possible D gene TRBD1, 5 bases. The CDR3 runs 13 residues. V gave up 3 bases and J gave up 3 bases, with 11 bases separating them. Germline CDR1 reads DFQATT; CDR2 reads SNEGSKA (reference sequence). The CDR3 loop is CSASVPGYYGYTF. CDR3 coding DNA: TGCAGTGCTAGCGTCCCAGGGTACTATGGCTACACCTTC.

This clonotype was seen ten or more times. The chain combines TRBV12-3 or TRBV12-4 with TRBJ1-1; a possible D gene is TRBD1 (5 bases). Trimming removed 1 base from V and 3 bases from J, with 15 bases in between. The CDR3 is 16 amino acids. For the CDR3, the DNA is TGTGCCAGCAGTTTAGAGGGGATACCCTGGCACACTGAAGCTTTCTTT. Its translation is CASSLEGIPWHTEAFF.

This clonotype came up many times. The chain couples TRBV3-1 to TRBJ1-1, with 7 bases matching TRBD1. With V trimmed by 1 base and J by 10 bases, 3 bases remained unmatched. This CDR3 has 12 amino acids. The germline gives CDR1 LGHDT, CDR2 YNNKEL (reference sequence). The chain's CDR3 is CASSQGQGAAFF. CDR3 DNA sequence: TGTGCCAGCAGCCAAGGACAGGGTGCAGCTTTCTTT.

This clonotype showed up many times. The V gene is TRBV2, the J gene TRBJ1-6; D is possibly TRBD1 (6 bases). The V gene lost 4 bases and the J gene lost 9 bases, with 13 bases spanning the gap. The CDR3 length is 14 residues. Per the germline V gene, CDR1 is SNHLY and CDR2 is FYNNEI. The CDR3 nucleotides are TGTGCCAGCAGTGTACAGGGAAATGGTTCACCCCTCCACTTT. Protein: CASSVQGNGSPLHF.

This clonotype has a count of ten or more. The rearrangement links TRBV3-1 to TRBJ1-1, with D uncertain. CDR1 and CDR2 from the germline V gene are LGHDT and YNNKEL (reference sequence). This CDR3 is 16 amino acids long. V gave up 0 bases and J gave up 4 bases, with 15 bases separating them. The chain's CDR3 is CASSQESGIAGTEAFF. CDR3 nucleotides: TGTGCCAGCAGCCAAGAAAGCGGCATTGCGGGCACTGAAGCTTTCTTT.

The genes are TRBV18 and TRBJ2-1; 7 nucleotides line up with TRBD2. This CDR3 is 17 amino acids long. Germline CDR1 and CDR2: KGHSH and LQKENI. With V trimmed by 2 bases and J by 0 bases, 7 bases remained unmatched. DNA of the CDR3: TGTGCCAGCTCACCAAGAGCGGGGACGAGCTCCTACAATGAGCAGTTCTTC. Its protein is CASSPRAGTSSYNEQFF.

Many counts were recorded for this clonotype. The chain employs TRBV12-3 or TRBV12-4 and TRBJ1-2, with TRBD1 matching over 7 bases. Germline trimming cut 6 bases from V and 0 bases from J; bases unmatched to any gene: 4. CDR3 size: 14 residues. CDR3 loop: CASSLGTANYGYTF. In DNA form, the CDR3 reads TGTGCCAGCAGCTTGGGGACAGCTAACTATGGCTACACCTTC.

This clonotype was detected many times. The chain has TRBV7-9 and TRBJ1-4; the D is unclear. In germline, CDR1 is SEHNR, CDR2 FQNEAQ (reference sequence). This CDR3 comprises 15 residues. V was shortened by 5 bases and J by 4 bases, with 14 bases between the two germline ends. As DNA, the CDR3 is TGTGCCAGCAGCCAGAACGCAGGACTTAATGAAAAACTGTTTTTT. Translating gives CASSQNAGLNEKLFF.

This clonotype showed up many times. The V and J genes are TRBV4-2 and TRBJ1-1, with a possible D match to TRBD1 (5 bases). This CDR3 has 15 amino acids. Trimming took off 3 bases at V and 2 bases at J, with 13 bases between the two ends. Germline V gene data show CDR1 as LGHNA and CDR2 as YNFKEQ. In DNA, the CDR3 is TGTGCCAGCAGCCATTCGACAGCTGAAAACACTGAAGCTTTCTTT. This gives the protein CASSHSTAENTEAFF.

The chain combines TRBV10-3 with TRBJ2-3; the match to TRBD2 covers 8 bases. The CDR3 is 16 amino acids. CDR1 is ENHRY, CDR2 SYGVKD, per germline. Losses at the gene ends were 3 bases for V and 2 bases for J; bases not matched to a gene: 7. The CDR3 bases are TGTGCCATCAGTGAAGAAACTAGCGGATACACAGATACGCAGTATTTT. This gives the protein CAISEETSGYTDTQYF.

In its sample, this clonotype was seen a few times. The chain couples TRBV4-1 to TRBJ1-6; D unclear. The CDR3 has 15 amino acids. Trimming took 2 bases from V and 10 from J, leaving 15 bases between them. CDR1 MGHRA and CDR2 YSYEKL come from the germline V gene. As DNA, the CDR3 is TGCGCCAGCAGCCAATGGGGTGGAGTAGGGTCACCCCTCCACTTT. It encodes CASSQWGGVGSPLHF.